This T cell receptor (beta chain) emerged from a study of T cells in Graves' hyperthyroidism and ophthalmopathy. There are 14 residues in the CDR3. CDR1 and CDR2 (germline): DFQATT, SNEGSKA (reference sequence). V dropped 5 bases and J dropped 0 bases, with 13 bases sitting between them. The source material, RNA transcripts, was used to amplify TCR beta CDR3 regions. HTBI primers drove first-round RT-PCR of the TCR CDR3. Each CDR3 protein gets one entry after TCRdb re-called the multiplex PCR reads with MiXCR. The data show about 350,000 distinct CDR3 sequences, approximately 15% seen once. This clonotype was observed many times.

The V call is TRBV20-1, the J call TRBJ1-2; no clear D. The sequenced material came from blood. This clonotype was obtained from a woman aged 30 to 39 with Graves' hyperthyroidism. The CDR3 sequence: CSARARNTNYGYTF. DNA for the CDR3: TGCAGTGCTCGCGCTAGAAACACTAACTATGGCTACACCTTC.